A selection of T cell receptor beta chains follows, all from one sample in a study of blood T cell repertoires in COVID-19. Libraries were prepared by immunoSEQ multiplex PCR; TCRdb keeps only in-frame clonotypes and omits some of them. The sample includes about 260,000 clones, 84% seen only once; the top ten take under 5%. What was sequenced was peripheral blood. The receptors originated from a man aged 55 to 70 with acute or convalescent COVID-19. Each CDR3 is given with its conserved first and last residue. D genes are given only for firm matches. Rows may omit the clone size; those that give it use once, few, many or a size class.

V: TRBV7-9; J: TRBJ2-5; size: -; D: -; DNA: TGTGCCAGCAGCTTATTATCCGGGGCCCAGTACTTC; CDR3: CASSLLSGAQYF
V: TRBV6-6; J: TRBJ1-5; size: -; D: -; DNA: TGTGCCAGCAGTTACTCGAGTCAGCCCCAGCATTTT; CDR3: CASSYSSQPQHF
V: TRBV27; J: TRBJ1-2; size: -; D: -; DNA: TGTGCCAGCAGTACAGGACACAGCTATGGCTACACCTTC; CDR3: CASSTGHSYGYTF
V: TRBV6-5; J: TRBJ2-7; size: -; D: TRBD2; DNA: TGTGCCAGCACACCTCGACTAGCGGGAGCATTCGAGCAGTACTTC; CDR3: CASTPRLAGAFEQYF
V: TRBV5-1; J: TRBJ2-1; size: few; D: -; DNA: TGCGCCAGCAGCTGGACCCAGCGGGCTGACTCCTACAATGAGCAGTTCTTC; CDR3: CASSWTQRADSYNEQFF
V: TRBV7-9; J: TRBJ1-1; size: -; D: TRBD1; DNA: TGTGCCAGCAGCCCCTGGGACAGGCCAAACACTGAAGCTTTCTTT; CDR3: CASSPWDRPNTEAFF
V: TRBV6-2/TRBV6-3; J: TRBJ1-2; size: -; D: -; DNA: TGTGCCAGCAGTTACGCCGGACAAGTTAACTATGGCTACACCTTC; CDR3: CASSYAGQVNYGYTF
V: TRBV27; J: TRBJ1-2; size: -; D: -; DNA: TGTGCCAGCAAGGGGTTTGATGGCTACACCTTC; CDR3: CASKGFDGYTF
V: TRBV19; J: TRBJ1-5; size: -; D: TRBD1; DNA: TGTGCCAGTAGTCCCCCCGACAGGGAGGATAGCAATCAGCCCCAGCATTTT; CDR3: CASSPPDREDSNQPQHF
V: TRBV6-5; J: TRBJ2-7; size: -; D: -; DNA: TGTGCCAGCAGTTACTCGAGACTCCCAACCTACGAGCAGTACTTC; CDR3: CASSYSRLPTYEQYF
V: TRBV7-2; J: TRBJ1-3; size: few; D: -; DNA: TGTGCCAGCAGCCCCCAGTTATCTGGGCGCTCTGGAAACACCATATATTTT; CDR3: CASSPQLSGRSGNTIYF
V: TRBV30; J: TRBJ1-1; size: -; D: TRBD1; DNA: TGTGCCTGGACCTATAGGGTGGGACAGGGGGTCTTTGAAGCTTTCTTT; CDR3: CAWTYRVGQGVFEAFF
V: TRBV28; J: TRBJ2-3; size: -; D: TRBD2; DNA: TGTGCCAGTCGGCTAGCGGGGCCCGTGGAGACGCAGTATTTT; CDR3: CASRLAGPVETQYF
V: TRBV5-6; J: TRBJ1-2; size: -; D: TRBD1; DNA: TGTGCCAGCAGCTCGACAGGGAATCCCTATGGCTACACCTTC; CDR3: CASSSTGNPYGYTF
V: TRBV7-9; J: TRBJ1-3; size: -; D: -; DNA: TGTGCCAGCAGCTTAGGACATACAGGGTCTGGAAACACCATATATTTT; CDR3: CASSLGHTGSGNTIYF
V: TRBV9; J: TRBJ1-6; size: -; D: -; DNA: TGTGCCAGCAGCGTAGGGGGAGTGGGGGGAGCATTTTCACCCCTCCACTTT; CDR3: CASSVGGVGGAFSPLHF
V: TRBV9; J: TRBJ2-7; size: few; D: TRBD2; DNA: TGTGCCAGCAGCGTAGGTCTAGCGGCCTCCTACGAGCAGTACTTC; CDR3: CASSVGLAASYEQYF
V: TRBV6-5; J: TRBJ1-1; size: -; D: -; DNA: TGTGCCAGCAGTTACTCGAGCCGGGGGAACACTGAAGCTTTCTTT; CDR3: CASSYSSRGNTEAFF
V: TRBV29-1; J: TRBJ1-5; size: -; D: TRBD1; DNA: TGCAGCGTTGGTGGGGCAGGGGGCGGGCAGCCCCAGCATTTT; CDR3: CSVGGAGGGQPQHF
V: TRBV6-5; J: TRBJ2-7; size: -; D: -; DNA: TGTGCCAGCAGTTACTTGGGGAGCGCCTACGAGCAGTACTTC; CDR3: CASSYLGSAYEQYF
V: TRBV6-6; J: TRBJ2-7; size: -; D: TRBD1; DNA: TGTGCCAGCAGTTCCCTCGACAGGGGACCCTACGAGCAGTACTTC; CDR3: CASSSLDRGPYEQYF
V: TRBV7-2; J: TRBJ2-1; size: few; D: TRBD1; DNA: TGTGCCAGCAGCTCACAGGGGTGGAGTGAGCAGTTCTTC; CDR3: CASSSQGWSEQFF
V: TRBV11-2; J: TRBJ2-5; size: -; D: -; DNA: TGTGCCAGCAGCTCCTCGGAGACCCAGTACTTC; CDR3: CASSSSETQYF
V: TRBV28; J: TRBJ2-7; size: -; D: -; DNA: TGTGCCAGCAGTTTGTCAGCCAGGGCGAAGTTATACGAGCAGTACTTC; CDR3: CASSLSARAKLYEQYF
V: TRBV19; J: TRBJ2-6; size: -; D: TRBD1; DNA: TGTGCCTCCGGGACAGGGCTCTCTGGGGCCAACGTCCTGACTTTC; CDR3: CASGTGLSGANVLTF
V: TRBV4-1; J: TRBJ2-5; size: -; D: -; DNA: TGCGCCAGCAGCCAAGAGACTGTAGGGGGAGAGACCCAGTACTTC; CDR3: CASSQETVGGETQYF
V: TRBV6-5; J: TRBJ2-7; size: -; D: -; DNA: TGTGCCAGCAGTTACGCCAGGGGTTACGAGCAGTACTTC; CDR3: CASSYARGYEQYF
V: TRBV3-1/TRBV3-2; J: TRBJ2-7; size: -; D: -; DNA: TGTGCCAGCAGTCTTACAGGGTCCTACGAGCAGTACTTC; CDR3: CASSLTGSYEQYF
V: TRBV6-5; J: TRBJ2-7; size: -; D: TRBD1; DNA: TGTGCCAGCACCCAACCGGGACAGGGATACGAGCAGTACTTC; CDR3: CASTQPGQGYEQYF
V: TRBV18; J: TRBJ2-7; size: once; D: TRBD2; DNA: TGTGCCAGCTCAAGGACTAGCGGTACCTACGAGCAGTACTTC; CDR3: CASSRTSGTYEQYF
V: TRBV29-1; J: TRBJ2-1; size: few; D: -; DNA: TGCAGCGTTCTCGCTGGGGCAGGTACCTACAATGAGCAGTTCTTC; CDR3: CSVLAGAGTYNEQFF
V: TRBV19; J: TRBJ1-2; size: -; D: TRBD1; DNA: TGTGCCAGTACCCTGGGGACAGGGTCTGGCTACACCTTC; CDR3: CASTLGTGSGYTF
V: TRBV5-4; J: TRBJ1-4; size: -; D: -; DNA: TGTGCCAGCAGCACTCGGGAAGCAACTAATGAAAAACTGTTTTTT; CDR3: CASSTREATNEKLFF
V: TRBV9; J: TRBJ1-2; size: -; D: -; DNA: TGTGCCAGCAGCCTCGTGGGAGGTTTGGCAGGGATCTCCACCTTC; CDR3: CASSLVGGLAGISTF
V: TRBV6-4; J: TRBJ1-1; size: -; D: -; DNA: TGTGCCAGCAGCGAACAGGGTATGAGTAACACTGAAGCTTTCTTT; CDR3: CASSEQGMSNTEAFF
V: TRBV2; J: TRBJ1-4; size: few; D: TRBD1; DNA: TGTGCCAGCAGGAACAGGGGGACTAATGAAAAACTGTTTTTT; CDR3: CASRNRGTNEKLFF
V: TRBV18; J: TRBJ1-2; size: -; D: TRBD1; DNA: TGTGCCAGCTCACCTGACAGGGAGTATGGCTACACCTTC; CDR3: CASSPDREYGYTF
V: TRBV2; J: TRBJ1-5; size: -; D: TRBD1; DNA: TGTGCCAGCAACGACAGGGTCGGCAATCAGCCCCAGCATTTT; CDR3: CASNDRVGNQPQHF
V: TRBV5-4; J: TRBJ2-1; size: -; D: -; DNA: TGTGCCAGCAGCCTCGGACTACACAATGAGCAGTTCTTC; CDR3: CASSLGLHNEQFF
V: TRBV5-8; J: TRBJ2-3; size: few; D: TRBD2; DNA: TGTGCCAGCCCCAAGGGACTAGCGGGGGCTCGGAGCACAGATACGCAGTATTTT; CDR3: CASPKGLAGARSTDTQYF
V: TRBV14; J: TRBJ1-1; size: -; D: TRBD1; DNA: TGTGCCAGCAGCCAAGCGGGACAGGACTACACTGAAGCTTTCTTT; CDR3: CASSQAGQDYTEAFF
V: TRBV7-9; J: TRBJ2-5; size: -; D: TRBD1; DNA: TGTGCCAGCAGCCATAGATCCGGGACAGGCCCCCAAGAGACCCAGTACTTC; CDR3: CASSHRSGTGPQETQYF
V: TRBV4-1; J: TRBJ1-5; size: -; D: -; DNA: TGCGCCAGCAGCCAGGGACACCCGAACAATCAGCCCCAGCATTTT; CDR3: CASSQGHPNNQPQHF
V: TRBV5-1; J: TRBJ2-7; size: -; D: TRBD1; DNA: TGCGCCAGCAGCTTAAACAGGGGCGGCGAGCAGTACTTC; CDR3: CASSLNRGGEQYF